This passage covers 23 T cell receptor beta chains from one sample sequenced in a study of T cells in Graves' hyperthyroidism and ophthalmopathy. Template material for amplifying TCR beta CDR3 regions consisted of RNA transcripts. HTBI primers were the set used in a first-round RT-PCR of the TCR CDR3. Each CDR3 protein gets one entry after TCRdb re-called the multiplex PCR reads with MiXCR. The sample lists hundreds of thousands of distinct CDR3 sequences, around 38% seen once, with around 9.3% in the top ten. What was sequenced was blood. These receptors were collected from a man younger than 35 with Graves' hyperthyroidism.

This clonotype was detected ten times or more. The rearrangement links TRBV9 to TRBJ1-1; D gene ambiguous. CDR1 is SGDLS, CDR2 YYNGEE, per germline. V lost 4 bases and J 8 bases, leaving 15 bases between the germline ends. The CDR3 is made up of 13 amino acids. Written as DNA, the CDR3 is TGTGCCAGCAGCTCCTACACGGGAGTGGAAGCTTTCTTT. Translation: CASSSYTGVEAFF.

This chain joins TRBV5-5 and TRBJ2-6, with D unresolved. Germline CDR1 SGHKS, CDR2 YYEKEE (reference sequence). Trimming pared 1 base from V and 0 bases from J, leaving 5 bases between. The CDR3 runs 15 residues. CDR3 nucleotide sequence: TGTGCCAGCAGCTTGATAAGCTCTGGGGCCAACGTCCTGACTTTC. Protein: CASSLISSGANVLTF.

This clonotype was recorded only once. The genes are TRBV20-1 and TRBJ1-5; the D is unclear. CDR3 length equals 14 residues. Trimming removed 5 bases at V and 6 bases at J, with 17 bases between. In germline, CDR1 is DFQATT, CDR2 SNEGSKA (reference sequence). In DNA, the CDR3 is TGCAGTGCTCTAGGGAGGGAATCGGGTCAGCCCCAGCATTTT. It specifies CSALGRESGQPQHF.

This clonotype came up a few times. The chain is built from TRBV7-2 and TRBJ2-2, with 11 bases that match TRBD2. From germline, CDR1 is SGHTA and CDR2 FQGNSA. V lost 0 bases and J lost 4; bases outside the gene matches: 1. The CDR3 length is 16 residues. DNA of the CDR3: TGTGCCAGCAGCTTAGCGACTAGCGGGACCACCGGGGAGCTGTTTTTT. This translates into CASSLATSGTTGELFF.

This sequence joins TRBV12-5 and TRBJ2-7, with D perhaps TRBD1 or TRBD2 (5 bases each). The CDR3 extends over 13 amino acids. Germline V gene sequence: CDR1 LGHNT, CDR2 FRNRAP. V was shortened by 8 bases and J by 0 bases, with 11 bases between the two germline ends. CDR3 nucleotides: TGTGCTAGTCTCAGGGACCCCTCCTACGAGCAGTACTTC. Its protein product is CASLRDPSYEQYF.

The rearrangement uses TRBV10-3 and TRBJ1-5; 8 bases match TRBD1. The V gene end was trimmed by 2 bases and the J gene end by 11 bases; junction bases not matched to a gene: 11. Germline V CDR1 and CDR2: ENHRY, SYGVKD. The CDR3 covers 15 residues. CDR3 protein: CAISEPGQGQETQHF. The CDR3 bases are TGTGCCATCAGTGAGCCCGGACAGGGACAAGAGACCCAGCATTTT.

This clonotype was found many times. This chain connects TRBV25-1 to TRBJ1-2; D is possibly TRBD1 (6 bases). Trimming took 0 bases from V and 5 from J, leaving 13 bases between them. CDR1 MGHDK and CDR2 SYGVNS come from the germline V gene. CDR3 size: 15 residues. CDR3 sequence (DNA): TGTGCCAGCAGTGAATATGGGGGGGCTGTGTATGGCTACACCTTC. Translated, it gives CASSEYGGAVYGYTF.

This clonotype occurred many times. V is TRBV7-3 and J is TRBJ2-5, with TRBD1 matching 9 bases. J gave up 5 bases and V 2 bases, and 6 bases lay outside the gene matches. Per the germline V gene, CDR1 is SGHTA and CDR2 is FQGTGA. The CDR3 sequence is 15 residues long. The CDR3 nucleotides are TGTGCCAGCAGCTTAGGGACAGGGAAGACGGAGACCCAGTACTTC. Its protein product is CASSLGTGKTETQYF.

Many counts were recorded for this clonotype. This chain uses TRBV29-1 with TRBJ1-1; TRBD1 aligns across 9 bases. Germline CDR1 is SQVTM and CDR2 is ANQGSEA. The CDR3 consists of 13 residues. The V gene end was trimmed by 7 bases and the J gene end by 0 bases; junction bases not matched to a gene: 3. The CDR3 DNA sequence: TGCAGCGGGGGACAGGGCATGAACACTGAAGCTTTCTTT. Its translation is CSGGQGMNTEAFF.

As for this clonotype: Mismatch with germline at one junction end may stem from a read error. CDR3 DNA sequence: TGCGCCAGCAGAAGCGTAACTAGAAGAGAGACCCAGTACTTC. Translation: CASRSVTRRETQYF. This chain connects TRBV7-9 to TRBJ2-5; D may be TRBD2 (5 bases). The CDR3 is 14 amino acids. Germline lookup yields CDR1 SEHNR and CDR2 FQNEAQ (reference sequence).

The chain employs TRBV7-3 and TRBJ1-1; no firm D call. Germline CDR1 and CDR2: SGHTA and FQGTGA. The CDR3 runs 14 residues. The germline V and J ends were trimmed by 9 bases and 3 bases, with 17 bases remaining between them. The CDR3 is CASMKRKEDTEAFF. The CDR3 DNA reads TGTGCCAGTATGAAGAGGAAAGAGGACACTGAAGCTTTCTTT.

Remarks on this clonotype: The junction differs from germline at one of its ends, possibly a read error. The rearrangement uses TRBV12-3 or TRBV12-4 and TRBJ1-2; tentatively, D is TRBD1 (6 bases). CDR3 length equals 15 residues. CDR3 in amino acids: CAISESGGTNYGYTF. In DNA form, the CDR3 reads TGTGCCATCAGTGAGTCGGGGGGCACTAACTATGGCTACACCTTC.

The CDR3: CASGLVPDGQGASRETQYF. The DNA for the CDR3 is TGTGCTAGTGGTTTGGTACCGGATGGACAGGGGGCGTCTCGGGAGACCCAGTACTTC. This sequence joins TRBV12-5 and TRBJ2-5, with 11 bases fitting TRBD1. The length of the CDR3 is 19 residues. The germline V gene has CDR1 LGHNT and CDR2 FRNRAP. Trimming took 0 bases from V and 5 from J; bases not matched to a gene: 14.

This clonotype has at least ten counts. V usage is TRBV15 and J usage is TRBJ1-5; D perhaps matches TRBD1 (6 bases). In germline, CDR1 is LNHNV, CDR2 YYDKDF (reference sequence). This CDR3 comprises 15 residues. With 2 bases removed from V and 6 bases from J, the gap between germline ends came to 14 bases. The CDR3 protein is CATSRSVGAAQPQHF. CDR3 nucleotide sequence: TGTGCCACCAGCAGATCAGTGGGGGCTGCTCAGCCCCAGCATTTT.

The V and J genes are TRBV20-1 and TRBJ1-2; D remains ambiguous. From germline, CDR1 is DFQATT and CDR2 SNEGSKA (reference sequence). The CDR3 is 12 residues long. Trimming shortened V by 3 bases and J by 8 bases, and 13 bases separated the two germline ends. The CDR3 protein is CSASSRTVGYTF. The CDR3 nucleotides are TGCAGTGCTAGTTCCCGGACGGTGGGCTACACCTTC.

This clonotype was seen ten or more times. This chain links TRBV2 with TRBJ2-7; D is possibly TRBD1 (6 bases). CDR1 SNHLY and CDR2 FYNNEI come from the germline V gene. CDR3 length: 13 amino acids. V gave up 5 bases and J gave up 5 bases, with 13 bases separating them. The DNA for the CDR3 is TGTGCCAGCAGTACTCAGGGGATCAACGAGCAGTACTTC. Encoded protein: CASSTQGINEQYF.

In this sample, this clonotype turned up many times. V usage is TRBV7-8 and J usage is TRBJ1-1; D not resolved. This CDR3 comprises 14 residues. Trimming cost V 0 bases and J 1 base, with 6 bases left between them. Per the germline V gene, CDR1 is SGHVS and CDR2 is FQNEAQ. CDR3: CASSLALQNTEAFF. CDR3 sequence (DNA): TGTGCCAGCAGCTTAGCTCTCCAGAACACTGAAGCTTTCTTT.

The chain links TRBV20-1 to TRBJ2-7, with D uncertain. The CDR3 length is 13 residues. Germline V lookup: CDR1 DFQATT, CDR2 SNEGSKA (reference sequence). The V end lost 5 bases, the J end lost 3 bases, and 14 bases lay between the germline ends. Written as DNA, the CDR3 is TGCAGTGCTTACTACATGTTTAACTACGAGCAGTACTTC. It translates to CSAYYMFNYEQYF.

The sample holds a few counts of this clonotype. V is TRBV11-1 and J is TRBJ2-7; D is unclear. The length of the CDR3 is 12 residues. Trimming stripped 9 bases from V and 0 bases from J, with 9 bases between. Germline CDR1 and CDR2: SGHAT and FQDESV (reference sequence). The CDR3 here is CASGGASYEQYF. CDR3 sequence (DNA): TGTGCCAGTGGTGGAGCCTCCTACGAGCAGTACTTC.

The rearrangement uses TRBV7-2 and TRBJ2-7; weak D call: TRBD2 (6 bases). Germline assignment: CDR1 SGHTA and CDR2 FQGNSA. The length of the CDR3 is 15 residues. The germline V and J ends were trimmed by 5 bases and 5 bases, with 19 bases remaining between them. CDR3: CASSLFRGSYHEQYF. Written as DNA, the CDR3 is TGTGCCAGCAGCCTCTTCCGGGGGTCTTACCACGAGCAGTACTTC.

In regard to this clonotype: This may stem from a read error, because a much larger clone lies one nucleotide away. The chain combines TRBV2 with TRBJ1-1, with TRBD1 identical over 7 bases. Germline lookup yields CDR1 SNHLY and CDR2 FYNNEI. The CDR3 covers 14 residues. The V gene end was trimmed by 9 bases and the J gene end by 5 bases; junction bases not matched to a gene: 12. The CDR3 is CASSTGNYGTEAFF. The CDR3 nucleotides read TGTGCCAGTTCGACAGGGAATTATGGGACTGAAGCTTTCTTT.

J is TRBJ1-1 and V is TRBV7-6; 7 nucleotides match TRBD1. J was trimmed by 1 base and V by 5 bases; bases with no gene match: 13. In germline, CDR1 is SGHVS, CDR2 FNYEAQ. The CDR3 loop spans 17 amino acids. The CDR3 region is CASSDEIRDSRNTEAFF. DNA of the CDR3: TGTGCCAGCAGCGACGAAATACGGGACAGTCGGAACACTGAAGCTTTCTTT.

This clonotype was observed many times. The genes are TRBV29-1 and TRBJ2-7, with D possibly TRBD1 on 6 matching bases. The length of the CDR3 is 14 residues. The germline CDR1 and CDR2 sequences are SQVTM and ANQGSEA. Trimming stripped 1 base from V and 0 bases from J, with 10 bases between. As DNA, the CDR3 is TGCAGCGTTGAAGGAGGGGGATCCTCCTACGAGCAGTACTTC. Protein sequence: CSVEGGGSSYEQYF.